A single sample gave rise to the 18 T cell receptor beta chains below, sequenced in a study of blood T cell repertoires in COVID-19. The protocol was immunoSEQ multiplex PCR, while the TCRdb copy is restricted to in-frame clones and leaves out a portion. The table lists about 200,000 clones, approximately 87% of them singletons, with about 2.2% in the top ten. The specimen sequenced was peripheral blood. The receptors were gathered from a woman between 50 and 59 years old with acute or convalescent COVID-19.

V is TRBV24-1 and J is TRBJ2-1; 14 positions match TRBD2. The CDR3 totals 17 residues. Germline trimming cut 3 bases from V and 6 bases from J; bases unmatched to any gene: 6. Germline CDR1 reads KGHDR; CDR2 reads SFDVKD. The CDR3 DNA reads as TGTGCCACCAGTGATACGGGACTAGCGGGGGCACTCAATGAGCAGTTCTTC. Its protein is CATSDTGLAGALNEQFF.

This chain uses TRBV30 with TRBJ2-1; TRBD2 agrees at 8 bases. Germline V lookup: CDR1 GTSNPN, CDR2 SVGIG (reference sequence). The length of the CDR3 is 19 residues. With 4 bases clipped from V and 0 bases from J, the junction kept 17 bases outside the gene matches. CDR3 DNA sequence: TGTGCCTGGACTCCTAAATGGGGTTTAGCGGGGAGCTCCTACAATGAGCAGTTCTTC. Its translation is CAWTPKWGLAGSSYNEQFF.

The chain is built from TRBV7-8 and TRBJ1-2, with D unresolved. Germline CDR1 SGHVS, CDR2 FQNEAQ. With 0 bases removed from V and 6 bases from J, the gap between germline ends came to 11 bases. This CDR3 has 14 amino acids. The CDR3 DNA reads TGTGCCAGCAGCTTAGCGGGCGGGGTCAATGGCTACACCTTC. Encoded protein: CASSLAGGVNGYTF.

In its sample, this clone was seen a few times. CDR3 bases: TGCGCCAGCAGCCCTGGACAGGGGGGTAGCTCCTATAATTCACCCCTCCACTTT. As protein: CASSPGQGGSSYNSPLHF. The J gene is TRBJ1-6, the V gene TRBV4-1; 10 nucleotides line up with TRBD1. Germline V gene lookup returns CDR1 MGHRA and CDR2 YSYEKL. The length of the CDR3 is 18 residues. V lost 4 bases, J lost 0 bases, and 6 bases stayed unmatched.

This chain uses TRBV7-2 with TRBJ2-5; 11 positions match TRBD2. J was trimmed by 3 bases and V by 3 bases; bases with no gene match: 3. This CDR3 has 15 residues. Germline V lookup: CDR1 SGHTA, CDR2 FQGNSA. The CDR3 bases are TGTGCCAGCAGCTTCACTAGCGGGAGTAAAGAGACCCAGTACTTC. It yields the protein CASSFTSGSKETQYF.

This sequence joins TRBV7-2 and TRBJ2-4; maybe TRBD1 (5 bases). This CDR3 comprises 13 residues. Trimming pared 5 bases from V and 8 bases from J, leaving 13 bases between. Germline V gives CDR1 SGHTA, CDR2 FQGNSA. CDR3 sequence: CASSPPPGYIQYF. The DNA of the CDR3 is TGTGCCAGCAGCCCACCTCCAGGGTACATTCAGTACTTC.

Only one count was recorded for this clone. The rearrangement links TRBV11-2 to TRBJ2-5; 7 positions match TRBD1. The V gene end was trimmed by 5 bases and the J gene end by 7 bases; junction bases not matched to a gene: 10. Germline V gene data show CDR1 as SGHAT and CDR2 as FQNNGV. CDR3 size: 14 residues. The CDR3 loop reads CASSKDRALGTQYF. The CDR3, as DNA: TGTGCCAGCAGCAAAGACAGGGCCCTAGGGACCCAGTACTTC.

As DNA, the CDR3 is TGTGCCAGTAGCCCCGGGTTTGAGTCTGGAAACACCATATATTTT. Translating gives CASSPGFESGNTIYF. The chain carries TRBV19 and TRBJ1-3; no clear D. The ends were cut back, 6 bases at V and 1 base at J, with 13 bases in the middle. Germline loops: CDR1 LNHDA, CDR2 SQIVND (reference sequence). This CDR3 spans 15 amino acids.

This chain uses TRBV18 with TRBJ2-2; tentative D call: TRBD2 (5 bases). Per germline, CDR1 KGHSH and CDR2 LQKENI. CDR3 length equals 16 residues. V gave up 0 bases and J gave up 6 bases, with 14 bases separating them. In DNA form, the CDR3 reads TGTGCCAGCTCACCACCCTCTAGCCAAGGCGCCGGGGAGCTGTTTTTT. This encodes CASSPPSSQGAGELFF.

V gene TRBV27 combines with J gene TRBJ2-1, with D perhaps matching TRBD2 (5 bases). CDR1 and CDR2 from the germline V gene are MNHEY and SMNVEV (reference sequence). V was cut by 2 bases and J by 2 bases, with 13 bases left in between. The CDR3 runs to 16 residues. CDR3: CASSLRRAPPYNEQFF. In nucleotides, the CDR3 is TGTGCCAGCAGTTTACGGCGGGCACCCCCCTACAATGAGCAGTTCTTC.

This chain links TRBV7-6 with TRBJ2-2; a possible D gene is TRBD2 (5 bases). Germline V gives CDR1 SGHVS, CDR2 FNYEAQ. V shed 3 bases and J shed 4 bases, with 12 bases lying between them. This CDR3 comprises 15 residues. CDR3 protein: CASSFARRGTGELFF. CDR3 coding DNA: TGTGCCAGCAGCTTCGCCCGACGGGGCACCGGGGAGCTGTTTTTT.

The chain employs TRBV7-9 and TRBJ2-3; TRBD2 aligns across 8 bases. CDR1 SEHNR and CDR2 FQNEAQ come from the germline V gene (reference sequence). The J segment lost 12 bases and the V segment lost 1 base, leaving 3 bases of the junction unmatched. There are 12 residues in the CDR3. CDR3 amino acids: CASSLVGRAQYF. CDR3 nucleotide sequence: TGTGCCAGCAGCTTAGTCGGGAGGGCACAGTATTTT.

The chain uses TRBV5-1 and TRBJ1-2; D is uncertain. Between the trimmed V and J ends, which lost 4 bases and 8 bases, there was a span of 12 bases. CDR3 length: 12 amino acids. Germline CDR1 and CDR2: SGHRS and YFSETQ. DNA of the CDR3: TGCGCCAGCAGCGAACTTGGAGAGGGCTACACCTTC. Translated, it gives CASSELGEGYTF.

The genes are TRBV5-1 and TRBJ2-3, with D possibly TRBD2 on 5 matching bases. V was trimmed by 2 bases and J by 2 bases, leaving 15 bases between them. The CDR3 is 16 residues long. The germline V gene encodes CDR1 SGHRS and CDR2 YFSETQ. The CDR3 nucleotides read TGCGCCAGCAGCTTAGGGCCAGCGGACCTCACAGATACGCAGTATTTT. This codes for CASSLGPADLTDTQYF.

The rearrangement uses TRBV3-1 (or the pseudogene TRBV3-2) and TRBJ2-2; 12 bases line up with TRBD2. The V gene end was trimmed by 0 bases and the J gene end by 7 bases; junction bases not matched to a gene: 6. The length of the CDR3 is 17 residues. The germline CDR1 and CDR2 sequences are LGHDT and YNNKEL (reference sequence). CDR3 residues: CASSQERLAGAFGELFF. The DNA for the CDR3 is TGTGCCAGCAGCCAAGAGAGACTAGCGGGAGCCTTCGGGGAGCTGTTTTTT.

This rearrangement joins TRBV25-1 to TRBJ1-2, with D tentatively TRBD1 (5 bases). This CDR3 comprises 13 residues. Trimming left V 6 bases short and J 6 bases short, with 14 bases between. Germline V gene lookup returns CDR1 MGHDK and CDR2 SYGVNS. The CDR3 nucleotides read TGTGCCAGCAGCCGTTGGACATCAAATGGCTACACCTTC. As protein: CASSRWTSNGYTF.

The chain employs TRBV7-8 and TRBJ2-3; D uncertain. Trimming cost V 2 bases and J 8 bases, with 11 bases left between them. The CDR3 has 13 amino acids. The germline V gene encodes CDR1 SGHVS and CDR2 FQNEAQ. CDR3 residues: CASSLMTRPTQYF. The CDR3 bases are TGTGCCAGCAGCTTAATGACGCGGCCTACGCAGTATTTT. Based on the CDR3 plus reference TRBV7-8 and TRBJ2-3, the full variable domain is GAGVSQSPRYKVAKRGQDVALRCDPISGHVSLFWYQQALGQGPEFLTYFQNEAQLDKSGLPSDRFFAERPEGSVSTLKIQRTQQEDSAVYLCASSLMTRPTQYFGPGTRLTVL.

V and J are TRBV18 and TRBJ1-5, with D unresolved. V lost 6 bases and J 0 bases, leaving 15 bases between the germline ends. Germline V lookup: CDR1 KGHSH, CDR2 LQKENI. The CDR3 totals 16 residues. CDR3 DNA: TGTGCCAGCTCCCTCAGTAGGAGTTATAGCAATCAGCCCCAGCATTTT. Its protein is CASSLSRSYSNQPQHF.